This entry lists 32 T cell receptor beta chains sequenced from one sample in a study of control samples from healthy donors and cancer patients. Measured with immunoSEQ multiplex PCR; TCRdb has only the in-frame clones, and not every one. Of approximately 120,000 clones detected, about 87% appear once; the ten largest clones hold around 3%. The sample was blood. The origin of the receptors is a man between 60 and 75 years old in good health.

J is TRBJ2-6 and V is TRBV7-6; no clear D. CDR3 length equals 16 residues. Germline V gene lookup returns CDR1 SGHVS and CDR2 FNYEAQ. V was shortened by 5 bases and J by 2 bases, with 13 bases between the two germline ends. The CDR3 DNA sequence: TGTGCCAGCAGCACCCCGTTGGGAACTGGGGCCAACGTCCTGACTTTC. This codes for CASSTPLGTGANVLTF. Complete variable domain (other parts from reference TRBV7-6 and TRBJ2-6): GAGVSQSPRYKVTKRGQDVALRCDPISGHVSLYWYRQALGQGPEFLTYFNYEAQQDKSGLPNDRFSAERPEGSISTLTIQRTEQRDSAMYRCASSTPLGTGANVLTFGAGSRLTVL.

The rearrangement links TRBV7-8 to TRBJ1-3, with TRBD1 matching over 7 bases. Losses at the gene ends were 5 bases for V and 2 bases for J; bases not matched to a gene: 3. The CDR3 has 14 amino acids. Germline V gene sequence: CDR1 SGHVS, CDR2 FQNEAQ. CDR3 DNA: TGTGCCAGCAGCATCGGGACAGCTGGAAACACCATATATTTT. This translates into CASSIGTAGNTIYF.

This sequence joins TRBV5-1 and TRBJ2-2; 10 bases line up with TRBD2. CDR3 size: 16 residues. V shed 1 base, J shed 6 bases, and the junction held 6 bases outside the gene matches. Germline values: CDR1 SGHRS, CDR2 YFSETQ. In nucleotides, the CDR3 is TGCGCCAGCAGCTTGTTAGCGGGGGGCTCGGCCGGGGAGCTGTTTTTT. Translation: CASSLLAGGSAGELFF.

This clone was found once. The chain recombines TRBV24-1 with TRBJ1-5; D is unclear. This CDR3 is 14 amino acids long. Trimming pared 0 bases from V and 7 bases from J, leaving 9 bases between. CDR1 and CDR2 from the germline V gene are KGHDR and SFDVKD. DNA for the CDR3: TGTGCCACCAGTGATTTGGGGAAGTGGCAGCCCCAGCATTTT. Protein sequence: CATSDLGKWQPQHF.

The chain couples TRBV30 to TRBJ2-7; 7 nucleotides agree with TRBD2. This CDR3 has 15 amino acids. V was pared by 1 base and J by 3 bases, with 9 bases of the junction left unmatched. Germline V gene lookup returns CDR1 GTSNPN and CDR2 SVGIG (reference sequence). The chain's CDR3 is CAWSGVGGEGYEQYF. The CDR3 nucleotides are TGTGCCTGGAGTGGTGTAGGCGGGGAGGGCTACGAGCAGTACTTC.

The chain is built from TRBV28 and TRBJ2-3, with 9 bases lining up with TRBD1. Losses at the gene ends were 6 bases for V and 4 bases for J; bases not matched to a gene: 8. CDR3 length: 15 amino acids. Germline CDR1 is MDHEN and CDR2 is SYDVKM. The CDR3 DNA is TGTGCCAGCAGACAGGGACAGGGTCGGGCAGATACGCAGTATTTT. Translation gives CASRQGQGRADTQYF.

CDR3 nucleotides: TGTGCCAGTAGTTGGGGGGCTCCGAATCAGCCCCAGCATTTT. Protein product: CASSWGAPNQPQHF. The rearrangement uses TRBV19 and TRBJ1-5; weak D call: TRBD1 (6 bases). The CDR3 totals 14 residues. Germline assignment: CDR1 LNHDA and CDR2 SQIVND (reference sequence). V lost 5 bases, J lost 4 bases, and 12 bases lay in between. The full variable domain, in which reference TRBV19 and TRBJ1-5 provide the parts outside the CDR3, is DGGITQSPKYLFRKEGQNVTLSCEQNLNHDAMYWYRQDPGQGLRLIYYSQIVNDFQKGDIAEGYSVSREKKESFPLTVTSAQKNPTAFYLCASSWGAPNQPQHFGDGTRLSIL.

The chain links TRBV5-1 to TRBJ1-5, with unresolved D. Trimming stripped 5 bases from V and 2 bases from J, with 20 bases between. The germline V gene has CDR1 SGHRS and CDR2 YFSETQ. CDR3 length: 17 residues. In DNA, the CDR3 is TGCGCCAGCAGGCCGACACTAGATTTTGGCGGCAATCAGCCCCAGCATTTT. Amino acids: CASRPTLDFGGNQPQHF. The whole variable domain, filled in from reference TRBV5-1 and TRBJ1-5, reads KAGVTQTPRYLIKTRGQQVTLSCSPISGHRSVSWYQQTPGQGLQFLFEYFSETQRNKGNFPGRFSGRQFSNSRSEMNVSTLELGDSALYLCASRPTLDFGGNQPQHFGDGTRLSIL.

CDR3 DNA: TGTGCCAGCAGCCAAGACAGGCTCTACGAGCAGTACTTC. Protein sequence: CASSQDRLYEQYF. The chain employs TRBV6-2 or TRBV6-3 and TRBJ2-7; D might be TRBD1 (6 bases). The CDR3 totals 13 residues. Germline V gene lookup returns CDR1 MNHEY and CDR2 SVGEGT. Deletions cut 6 bases from V and 3 bases from J, with 12 bases between.

The chain uses TRBV18 and TRBJ2-2; 7 bases are a match to TRBD1. The V gene's germline CDR1 is KGHSH and CDR2 LQKENI. The ends lost 5 bases at V and 9 bases at J; junction bases unmatched: 9. CDR3 size: 14 residues. The CDR3 DNA is TGTGCCAGCTCAGGGACAGCAGCGACCCGGGAGCTGTTTTTT. Encoded protein: CASSGTAATRELFF.

In its sample, this clone was seen once. V gene TRBV28 combines with J gene TRBJ2-3, with D uncertain. The CDR3 has 11 residues. The germline V and J ends were trimmed by 4 bases and 7 bases, with 6 bases remaining between them. The germline V gene has CDR1 MDHEN and CDR2 SYDVKM. In nucleotides, the CDR3 is TGTGCCAGCAGTTGGTTTAATACGCAGTATTTT. Translation: CASSWFNTQYF.

In its sample, this clone was seen a few times. The V gene is TRBV12-3 or TRBV12-4, the J gene TRBJ2-7; no clear D. The CDR3 totals 11 residues. The V and J ends lost 6 bases and 5 bases respectively, with 8 bases between them. This chain's CDR3 is CASRGSHEQYF. CDR3 sequence (DNA): TGTGCCAGCAGGGGGTCCCACGAGCAGTACTTC.

V and J are TRBV5-8 and TRBJ1-1; perhaps TRBD1 as D (6 bases). The CDR3 has 16 residues. V lost 5 bases and J lost 6, with 23 bases in between. Germline V gene lookup returns CDR1 SGHTS and CDR2 YDEGEE. Here the CDR3 DNA reads TGTGCCAGCAGAGAGCTACAGGGAGGGGGGCTTGCTGAAGCTTTCTTT. This translates into CASRELQGGGLAEAFF.

This chain uses TRBV13 with TRBJ1-2, with D unresolved. Germline V gives CDR1 PRHDT, CDR2 FYEKMQ (reference sequence). V lost 7 bases, J lost 4 bases, and 19 bases lay in between. CDR3 length: 15 residues. The chain's CDR3 is CASTPSGRPSYGYTF. DNA for the CDR3: TGTGCCAGCACCCCATCCGGGCGGCCTTCCTATGGCTACACCTTC.

The J gene is TRBJ1-4, the V gene TRBV28, with D unclear. Deletions cut 6 bases from V and 4 bases from J, with 15 bases between. The CDR3 runs to 15 residues. Germline V CDR1 and CDR2: MDHEN, SYDVKM. Here the CDR3 DNA reads TGTGCCAGCAGATCTAGGGCAGCTAATAATGAAAAACTGTTTTTT. Amino acids: CASRSRAANNEKLFF.

The chain carries TRBV5-6 and TRBJ1-2; a weak D match, TRBD1 (5 bases). Trimming removed 1 base from V and 8 bases from J, with 18 bases in between. The CDR3 covers 15 residues. CDR1 and CDR2 (germline): SGHDT, YYEEEE. In nucleotides, the CDR3 is TGTGCCAGCAGCTTGTTGGGAGGGGAGTTTCGCGGCTACACCTTC. Translated: CASSLLGGEFRGYTF.

The CDR3 sequence is CASSRTGESEQYF. The CDR3 nucleotides read TGCGCCAGCAGCCGGACAGGGGAGTCCGAGCAGTACTTC. J is TRBJ2-7 and V is TRBV5-1; 9 bases agree with TRBD1. CDR1 and CDR2 (germline): SGHRS, YFSETQ. The CDR3 has 13 residues. Trimming at V came to 4 bases and at J to 6 bases, leaving 5 bases not matched to a gene.

The chain combines TRBV11-2 with TRBJ1-2; 7 bases align to TRBD1. Germline lookup yields CDR1 SGHAT and CDR2 FQNNGV. This CDR3 contains 13 residues. J was trimmed by 6 bases and V by 5 bases; bases with no gene match: 6. CDR3 DNA sequence: TGTGCCAGCAGCCCCGGGACAGCGGATGGCTACACCTTC. It is translated as CASSPGTADGYTF.

The chain is built from TRBV7-3 and TRBJ1-1; D is possibly TRBD1 (5 bases). Germline V gene sequence: CDR1 SGHTA, CDR2 FQGTGA. V dropped 3 bases and J dropped 1 base, with 9 bases sitting between them. The CDR3 spans 14 residues. CDR3 DNA: TGTGCCAGCAGCTTTCAGGGTGGGAACACTGAAGCTTTCTTT. It encodes CASSFQGGNTEAFF.

The chain links TRBV28 to TRBJ1-2; perhaps TRBD1 as D (6 bases). Trimming shortened V by 7 bases and J by 7 bases, and 16 bases separated the two germline ends. Germline V gene data show CDR1 as MDHEN and CDR2 as SYDVKM. The CDR3 has 13 amino acids. The DNA for the CDR3 is TGTGCCAGCACCGTGGGGCCAGGGGCTGGCTACACCTTC. This encodes CASTVGPGAGYTF.

This clone was seen a single time. The chain links TRBV19 to TRBJ1-5; D uncertain. V shed 0 bases and J shed 7 bases, with 13 bases lying between them. This CDR3 is built from 15 residues. Germline V lookup: CDR1 LNHDA, CDR2 SQIVND (reference sequence). CDR3 loop: CASSIDLAFPQPQHF. In nucleotides, the CDR3 is TGTGCCAGTAGTATAGATTTGGCGTTTCCCCAGCCCCAGCATTTT. The full variable domain, completed using reference TRBV19 and TRBJ1-5, is DGGITQSPKYLFRKEGQNVTLSCEQNLNHDAMYWYRQDPGQGLRLIYYSQIVNDFQKGDIAEGYSVSREKKESFPLTVTSAQKNPTAFYLCASSIDLAFPQPQHFGDGTRLSIL.

V and J are TRBV18 and TRBJ2-3; TRBD1 aligns across 8 bases. J was trimmed by 4 bases and V by 3 bases; bases with no gene match: 6. The CDR3 contains 15 residues. Germline assignment: CDR1 KGHSH and CDR2 LQKENI. CDR3 loop: CASSPRQGAADTQYF. The CDR3 nucleotides read TGTGCCAGCTCACCTCGGCAGGGGGCCGCAGATACGCAGTATTTT.

Only a few counts were recorded for this clone. The CDR3 bases are TGTGCCATCAGCCCCAATGGGGGGGCGGTGTATGGCTACACCTTC. Translation gives CAISPNGGAVYGYTF. The rearrangement joins TRBV10-3 to TRBJ1-2, with D possibly TRBD1 on 6 matching bases. The CDR3 runs 15 residues. In germline, CDR1 is ENHRY, CDR2 SYGVKD. Trimming left V 6 bases short and J 5 bases short, with 19 bases between.

The V gene is TRBV18, the J gene TRBJ1-1; the D is unclear. Germline assignment: CDR1 KGHSH and CDR2 LQKENI. There are 15 residues in the CDR3. The ends were cut back, 3 bases at V and 0 bases at J, with 11 bases in the middle. CDR3 bases: TGTGCCAGCTCACCTGGGGAGGGTTTGAACACTGAAGCTTTCTTT. Translating gives CASSPGEGLNTEAFF.

The J gene is TRBJ1-1, the V gene TRBV18, with 9 bases aligning to TRBD1. Unmatched junction bases numbered 8, after V lost 3 bases and J lost 0 bases. CDR1 and CDR2 from the germline V gene are KGHSH and LQKENI. The CDR3 is made up of 17 amino acids. DNA for the CDR3: TGTGCCAGCTCACCTCTCCCACAGGGGGCGATGAACACTGAAGCTTTCTTT. Translating gives CASSPLPQGAMNTEAFF.

The CDR3: CASTQAGTGNTGELFF. The CDR3 DNA is TGTGCCAGCACCCAGGCCGGGACAGGGAACACCGGGGAGCTGTTTTTT. The J gene is TRBJ2-2, the V gene TRBV28, with 8 positions matching TRBD1. The CDR3 spans 16 residues. CDR1 is MDHEN and CDR2 is SYDVKM in the germline V gene. Trimming cost V 7 bases and J 1 base; bases outside gene matches: 8.

The V call is TRBV4-2, the J call TRBJ1-3; 7 bases are a match to TRBD1. Per germline, CDR1 LGHNA and CDR2 YNFKEQ. V lost 0 bases, J lost 12 bases, and 2 bases stayed unmatched. The CDR3 contains 12 residues. In DNA, the CDR3 is TGTGCCAGCAGCCAAGAACAGGGGTACATATATTTT. Protein sequence: CASSQEQGYIYF.

V usage is TRBV19 and J usage is TRBJ1-2; 7 bases line up with TRBD1. V lost 11 bases, J lost 0 bases, and 12 bases stayed unmatched. Germline lookup yields CDR1 LNHDA and CDR2 SQIVND (reference sequence). The CDR3 length is 15 residues. DNA of the CDR3: TGTGCCGCCGCGGTCACAGGGGTTCCTAACTATGGCTACACCTTC. Translated, it gives CAAAVTGVPNYGYTF.

V is TRBV29-1 and J is TRBJ1-4; D remains unclear. Germline CDR1 SQVTM, CDR2 ANQGSEA. The CDR3 extends over 13 amino acids. Trimming took off 3 bases at V and 8 bases at J, with 13 bases between the two ends. The DNA for the CDR3 is TGCAGCGTTGAGAGGGCCAGAGGGGAAAAACTGTTTTTT. Protein sequence: CSVERARGEKLFF.

The chain has TRBV11-3 and TRBJ2-5; no clear D gene. Germline V gives CDR1 SGHNT, CDR2 YENEEA. V shed 1 base and J shed 4 bases, with 7 bases lying between them. The CDR3 length is 13 residues. The CDR3 DNA is TGTGCCAGCAGCTTAGGAGGTGTAGAGACCCAGTACTTC. Its protein is CASSLGGVETQYF.

V gene TRBV20-1 combines with J gene TRBJ1-1, with unresolved D. The CDR3 sequence is 17 residues long. Germline CDR1 DFQATT, CDR2 SNEGSKA (reference sequence). V lost 3 bases and J 0 bases, leaving 20 bases between the germline ends. CDR3 loop: CSASRVGSYSMNTEAFF. CDR3 coding DNA: TGCAGTGCTAGTAGGGTCGGCTCTTATTCTATGAACACTGAAGCTTTCTTT.

The chain joins TRBV19 to TRBJ1-5, with D hard to call. Germline V CDR1 and CDR2: LNHDA, SQIVND (reference sequence). CDR3 length: 15 residues. Trimming left V 1 base short and J 0 bases short, with 7 bases between. CDR3 residues: CASSIGSPSNQPQHF. DNA for the CDR3: TGTGCCAGTAGTATAGGCAGTCCTAGCAATCAGCCCCAGCATTTT.